The 19 T cell receptor beta chains in this list originate from one sample, sequenced in a study of T cell changes during pregnancy in multiple sclerosis (dated by TCRdb to 2018 to 2020). The method behind the library was the immunoSEQ multiplex PCR assay. In its TCRdb copy, this immuneACCESS table keeps in-frame sequences only and misses some clones. Where compared with another copy, unresolved V genes explain less than half of these, and the others have no known cause. The sample yields tens of thousands of clones; over 85% were counted once. The ten largest make up 0.21% of the sample. This specimen was CD4+ T cells from peripheral blood mononuclear cells, taken before pregnancy. The origin of the receptors is a female donor with multiple sclerosis, enrolled in a pregnancy study.

This clone was counted between two and nine times. This sequence joins TRBV2 and TRBJ1-1; tentative D call: TRBD1 (5 bases). The germline V gene has CDR1 SNHLY and CDR2 FYNNEI. The length of the CDR3 is 14 residues. V was clipped by 6 bases and J by 0 bases, with 11 bases between them. The CDR3 region is CASRDTRLNTEAFF. CDR3 nucleotide sequence: TGTGCCAGCAGGGACACCAGATTGAACACTGAAGCTTTCTTT.

V and J are TRBV28 and TRBJ2-2; 8 positions match TRBD2. The CDR3 is 13 residues long. The germline gives CDR1 MDHEN, CDR2 SYDVKM. J lost 5 bases, V lost 8 bases, and 4 bases had no gene match. CDR3 amino acids: CASREGWTGELFF. As DNA, the CDR3 is TGTGCCAGCCGGGAGGGATGGACCGGGGAGCTGTTTTTT. Supplemented by reference TRBV28 and TRBJ2-2, the full variable domain reads DVKVTQSSRYLVKRTGEKVFLECVQDMDHENMFWYRQDPGLGLRLIYFSYDVKMKEKGDIPEGYSVSREKKERFSLILESASTNQTSMYLCASREGWTGELFFGEGSRLTVL.

The CDR3 DNA reads as TGTGCCAGCAGCCTGGACTCTGCTAAGGAGCAGTACTTC. It is translated as CASSLDSAKEQYF. The chain employs TRBV11-3 and TRBJ2-7; D is perhaps TRBD2 (5 bases). This CDR3 comprises 13 residues. V gave up 5 bases and J gave up 7 bases, with 15 bases separating them. CDR1 is SGHNT, CDR2 YENEEA, per germline.

The rearrangement links TRBV11-3 to TRBJ1-1, with D perhaps matching TRBD1 (5 bases). V gave up 5 bases and J gave up 1 base, with 11 bases separating them. The CDR3 contains 14 residues. The germline V gene encodes CDR1 SGHNT and CDR2 YENEEA. CDR3 DNA: TGTGCCAGCAGCGGGGGGACTACGAACACTGAAGCTTTCTTT. Translation: CASSGGTTNTEAFF. The variable domain in full, with the rest retrieved from reference TRBV11-3 and TRBJ1-1, is EAGVVQSPRYKIIEKKQPVAFWCNPISGHNTLYWYLQNLGQGPELLIRYENEEAVDDSQLPKDRFSAERLKGVDSTLKIQPAELGDSAVYLCASSGGTTNTEAFFGQGTRLTVV.

CDR3 sequence (DNA): TGTGCCAGCAGCTTAGGCGGCAGTCAGCCCCAGCATTTT. The encoded protein is CASSLGGSQPQHF. The gene calls are TRBV11-2 and TRBJ1-5; D gene ambiguous. Germline lookup yields CDR1 SGHAT and CDR2 FQNNGV. The CDR3 has 13 residues. Trimming left V 1 base short and J 6 bases short, with 7 bases between.

J is TRBJ2-7 and V is TRBV6-1; 11 nucleotides align to TRBD1. CDR3 size: 14 residues. The germline gives CDR1 MNHNS, CDR2 SASEGT. V dropped 6 bases and J dropped 4; count of bases not matched to a gene: 5. As DNA, the CDR3 is TGTGCCAGCAGCCGGGACAGGGGGTTTTACGAGCAGTACTTC. This gives the protein CASSRDRGFYEQYF.

The V call is TRBV9, the J call TRBJ1-5; possible D gene TRBD1, 6 bases. CDR3 size: 16 residues. The germline V gene has CDR1 SGDLS and CDR2 YYNGEE. V lost 3 bases and J lost 3, with 16 bases in between. CDR3 residues: CASSATGATNNQPQHF. CDR3 nucleotides: TGTGCCAGCAGCGCGACAGGCGCAACGAACAATCAGCCCCAGCATTTT. Supplemented by reference TRBV9 and TRBJ1-5, the full variable domain reads DSGVTQTPKHLITATGQRVTLRCSPRSGDLSVYWYQQSLDQGLQFLIQYYNGEERAKGNILERFSAQQFPDLHSELNLSSLELGDSALYFCASSATGATNNQPQHFGDGTRLSIL.

The rearrangement links TRBV19 to TRBJ2-7; a weak D match, TRBD1 (6 bases). Deletions cut 5 bases from V and 3 bases from J, with 17 bases between. Germline assignment: CDR1 LNHDA and CDR2 SQIVND (reference sequence). CDR3 length: 15 residues. CDR3 nucleotides: TGTGCCAGTAGTCCACTACAGGGAGCGCTCTACGAGCAGTACTTC. Encoded protein: CASSPLQGALYEQYF.

The chain links TRBV9 to TRBJ2-3; 7 bases map to TRBD2. From germline, CDR1 is SGDLS and CDR2 YYNGEE. The V gene end was trimmed by 4 bases and the J gene end by 0 bases; junction bases not matched to a gene: 5. This CDR3 region has 15 residues. Here the CDR3 reads CASSIGGVSTDTQYF. CDR3 in DNA: TGTGCCAGCAGCATTGGGGGGGTGAGCACAGATACGCAGTATTTT.

The rearrangement joins TRBV9 to TRBJ2-1; 9 nucleotides match TRBD2. The J segment lost 10 bases and the V segment lost 3 bases, leaving 8 bases of the junction unmatched. The germline CDR1 and CDR2 sequences are SGDLS and YYNGEE. The CDR3 runs to 14 residues. The CDR3 spells CASSARGGASEQFF. The CDR3 DNA follows: TGTGCCAGCAGCGCCCGCGGGGGGGCCAGCGAGCAGTTCTTC.

This clone was seen only a few times. The chain employs TRBV4-1 and TRBJ1-3; D unresolved. V lost 2 bases and J 0 bases, leaving 8 bases between the germline ends. The V gene's germline CDR1 is MGHRA and CDR2 YSYEKL. The CDR3 covers 15 residues. Here the CDR3 reads CASSQLADSGNTIYF. The DNA for the CDR3 is TGCGCCAGCAGCCAATTGGCGGACTCTGGAAACACCATATATTTT.

The chain couples TRBV7-3 to TRBJ1-6; TRBD1 matches 8 bases. The CDR3 contains 15 residues. V shed 8 bases and J 0 bases; nucleotides not matched to a gene: 3. Germline V CDR1 and CDR2: SGHTA, FQGTGA. This chain's CDR3 is CASRTGSSYNSPLHF. CDR3 sequence (DNA): TGTGCCAGCCGGACAGGGAGCTCCTATAATTCACCCCTCCACTTT.

V gene TRBV28 combines with J gene TRBJ1-3; D is possibly TRBD1 (5 bases). V dropped 3 bases and J dropped 2 bases, with 8 bases sitting between them. The CDR3 is 14 residues long. Per germline, CDR1 MDHEN and CDR2 SYDVKM. CDR3: CASSFGGTGNTIYF. The DNA of the CDR3 is TGTGCCAGCAGTTTCGGGGGGACTGGAAACACCATATATTTT.

This chain links TRBV18 with TRBJ1-1; D perhaps matches TRBD1 (5 bases). This CDR3 has 15 residues. Germline lookup yields CDR1 KGHSH and CDR2 LQKENI. The V gene lost 1 base and the J gene lost 1 base, with 10 bases spanning the gap. The CDR3: CASSPLGDSNTEAFF. The CDR3 coding sequence is TGTGCCAGCTCACCACTAGGGGACTCGAACACTGAAGCTTTCTTT.

This clone was seen once. This chain links TRBV11-2 with TRBJ2-7; 12 bases are shared with TRBD2. CDR3 length: 14 amino acids. Germline assignment: CDR1 SGHAT and CDR2 FQNNGV. The V segment lost 0 bases and the J segment 11 bases; nucleotides outside the gene matches: 5. CDR3 amino acids: CASSLDPSGGAEYF. Here the CDR3 DNA reads TGTGCCAGCAGCTTAGATCCTAGCGGGGGGGCAGAGTACTTC. Based on the CDR3 plus reference TRBV11-2 and TRBJ2-7, the full variable domain is EAGVAQSPRYKIIEKRQSVAFWCNPISGHATLYWYQQILGQGPKLLIQFQNNGVVDDSQLPKDRFSAERLKGVDSTLKIQPAKLEDSAVYLCASSLDPSGGAEYFGPGTRLTVT.

This chain connects TRBV7-9 to TRBJ2-1, with D possibly TRBD1 on 6 matching bases. CDR1 and CDR2 (germline): SEHNR, FQNEAQ (reference sequence). This CDR3 is 15 amino acids long. V shed 2 bases and J shed 5 bases, with 13 bases lying between them. The CDR3 DNA reads as TGTGCCAGCAGCTTAATCCAGGGGATTGACAATGAGCAGTTCTTC. Translating it yields CASSLIQGIDNEQFF.

The rearrangement joins TRBV4-1 to TRBJ2-7; possible D gene TRBD1, 5 bases. V dropped 1 base and J dropped 0 bases, with 13 bases sitting between them. Germline-derived CDR1 and CDR2 are MGHRA and YSYEKL. The CDR3 contains 16 residues. CDR3 nucleotide sequence: TGCGCCAGCAGCCAAGGAGGAATAGGGGACTCCTACGAGCAGTACTTC. Translation: CASSQGGIGDSYEQYF.

The chain uses TRBV5-1 and TRBJ2-3, with D perhaps TRBD2 (6 bases). The CDR3 is 16 amino acids. Germline V gene data show CDR1 as SGHRS and CDR2 as YFSETQ. V gave up 0 bases and J gave up 0 bases, with 11 bases separating them. CDR3 region: CASSLVTSRSTDTQYF. CDR3 DNA sequence: TGCGCCAGCAGCTTGGTCACTAGCCGAAGCACAGATACGCAGTATTTT. Based on the CDR3 plus reference TRBV5-1 and TRBJ2-3, the full variable domain is KAGVTQTPRYLIKTRGQQVTLSCSPISGHRSVSWYQQTPGQGLQFLFEYFSETQRNKGNFPGRFSGRQFSNSRSEMNVSTLELGDSALYLCASSLVTSRSTDTQYFGPGTRLTVL.

The chain couples TRBV14 to TRBJ2-7; 11 positions agree with TRBD2. Trimming cost V 6 bases and J 2 bases; bases outside gene matches: 0. The CDR3 runs to 13 residues. Germline V CDR1 and CDR2: SGHDN, FVKESK. CDR3 nucleotides: TGTGCCAGCAGACTAGCGGGGGCCTACGAGCAGTACTTC. Protein: CASRLAGAYEQYF.